The subject of this entry is one T cell receptor (beta chain). Germline CDR1 reads SGHTA; CDR2 reads FQGNSA. V was shortened by 8 bases and J by 7 bases, with 15 bases between the two germline ends. This CDR3 region has 13 residues. Sequencing was performed with immunoSEQ multiplex PCR; in TCRdb, only in-frame clones are kept and a portion is missing. The top ten clones hold 3.3% of a sample with roughly 78,000 clones, roughly 90% of them seen once. The sample comes from a study of identifying expanded T cells in peripheral blood. The chain recombines TRBV7-2 with TRBJ2-1; perhaps TRBD1 as D (6 bases). The receptor's source is a person aged 18 to 75 in good health. Sample: blood. This CDR3 is CASESPRGNEQFF. CDR3 DNA: TGTGCCAGCGAAAGCCCTAGGGGGAATGAGCAGTTCTTC.